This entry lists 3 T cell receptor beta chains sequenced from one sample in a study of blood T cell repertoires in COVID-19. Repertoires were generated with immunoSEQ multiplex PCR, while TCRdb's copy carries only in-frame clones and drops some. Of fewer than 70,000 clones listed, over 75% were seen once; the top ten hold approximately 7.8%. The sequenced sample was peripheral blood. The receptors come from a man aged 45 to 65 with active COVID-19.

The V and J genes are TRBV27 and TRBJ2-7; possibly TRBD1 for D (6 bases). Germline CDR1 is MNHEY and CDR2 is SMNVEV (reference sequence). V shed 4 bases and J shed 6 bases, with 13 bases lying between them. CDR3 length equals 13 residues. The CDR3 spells CASSSRDTLEQYF. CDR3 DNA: TGTGCCAGCAGTTCTCGGGACACCCTCGAGCAGTACTTC.

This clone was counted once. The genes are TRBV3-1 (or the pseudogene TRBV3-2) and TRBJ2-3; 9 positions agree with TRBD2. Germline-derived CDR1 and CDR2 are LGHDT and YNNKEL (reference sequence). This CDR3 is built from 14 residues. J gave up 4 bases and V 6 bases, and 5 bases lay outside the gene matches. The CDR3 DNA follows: TGTGCCAGCAGGAGCGGGAGGAGCGCAGATACGCAGTATTTT. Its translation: CASRSGRSADTQYF.

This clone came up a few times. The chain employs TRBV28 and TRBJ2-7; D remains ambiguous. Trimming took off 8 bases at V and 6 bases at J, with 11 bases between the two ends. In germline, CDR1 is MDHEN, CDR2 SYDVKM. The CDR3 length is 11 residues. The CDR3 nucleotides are TGTGCCAGCGGATACCGAGGCGAGCAGTACTTC. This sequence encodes CASGYRGEQYF.